This is a list of T cell receptor beta chains from one sample in a study of T cells in Graves' hyperthyroidism and ophthalmopathy. A single record per CDR3 protein comes from TCRdb applying MiXCR to the multiplex PCR reads. The sample contains over 450,000 distinct CDR3 sequences, under 20% of which appear only once. The source material was blood. The origin of the receptors is a woman aged 18-29 years with Graves' ophthalmopathy. Each CDR3 is given with its conserved first and last residue. The order of the fields is clone size, D gene, J gene, V gene, CDR3 DNA, CDR3 protein. A D gene is named only where the DNA matches it firmly. Clone size appears in some rows only: once, few, many, or a class for an expanded clone.

clone size: few; D gene: TRBD2; J gene: TRBJ2-1; V gene: TRBV4-2; CDR3 DNA: TGTGCCAGCAGACAGACTAGCGGGAGTAATTACGATGAGCAGTTCTTC; CDR3 protein: CASRQTSGSNYDEQFF
clone size: few; D gene: .; J gene: TRBJ2-6; V gene: TRBV13; CDR3 DNA: TGTGCCAGCAGCTTAGGACCCAGGGGATCTGGGGCCAACGTCCTGACTTTC; CDR3 protein: CASSLGPRGSGANVLTF
clone size: few; D gene: .; J gene: TRBJ2-3; V gene: TRBV27; CDR3 DNA: TGTGCCAGCAGTTTGGCCCCACAGATCAGCACAGATACGCAGTATTTT; CDR3 protein: CASSLAPQISTDTQYF
clone size: .; D gene: .; J gene: TRBJ1-1; V gene: TRBV6-4; CDR3 DNA: TGTGCCAGCAGTAAAGCCCCTGACAGGCCCTCCGAAGCTTTCTTT; CDR3 protein: CASSKAPDRPSEAFF
clone size: many; D gene: .; J gene: TRBJ2-7; V gene: TRBV7-8; CDR3 DNA: TGTGCCAGCAGCTTAGAGGCCTACGAGCAGTACTTC; CDR3 protein: CASSLEAYEQYF
clone size: .; D gene: TRBD1; J gene: TRBJ2-2; V gene: TRBV28; CDR3 DNA: TGTGCCAGCAGTTTCTGGACAGGGGGGGACAGGGACGCCGGGGAGCTGTTTTTT; CDR3 protein: CASSFWTGGDRDAGELFF
clone size: many; D gene: .; J gene: TRBJ1-1; V gene: TRBV13; CDR3 DNA: TGTGCCAGCAGCTTAGGTCGGGCCAAGCTAACGGACACTGAAGCTTTCTTT; CDR3 protein: CASSLGRAKLTDTEAFF
clone size: many; D gene: TRBD2; J gene: TRBJ2-5; V gene: TRBV28; CDR3 DNA: TGTGCCAGCAGCCTTTCAGGACTAGCGACGACCCAGTACTTC; CDR3 protein: CASSLSGLATTQYF
clone size: .; D gene: .; J gene: TRBJ1-1; V gene: TRBV9; CDR3 DNA: TGTGCCAGCAGCCCGACGGACCGGGTGCGGAACACTGAAGCTTTCTTT; CDR3 protein: CASSPTDRVRNTEAFF
clone size: few; D gene: TRBD2; J gene: TRBJ2-1; V gene: TRBV7-2; CDR3 DNA: TGTGCCAGCAGCTCTGGACTAGCGGGGTTTACTAGCTCCTACAATGAGCAGTTCTTC; CDR3 protein: CASSSGLAGFTSSYNEQFF
clone size: .; D gene: TRBD2; J gene: TRBJ2-5; V gene: TRBV20-1; CDR3 DNA: TGCAGTGCTGCAAAGTCTAGCGGCGGACCAAAAGAGACCCAGTACTTC; CDR3 protein: CSAAKSSGGPKETQYF
clone size: few; D gene: .; J gene: TRBJ2-5; V gene: TRBV11-2; CDR3 DNA: TGTGCCAGCAGCATCCCAGGGACCCAGTACTTC; CDR3 protein: CASSIPGTQYF
clone size: many; D gene: TRBD1; J gene: TRBJ1-6; V gene: TRBV11-1; CDR3 DNA: TGTGCCAGCAGCCCGGACAGGGGAAATAATTCACCCCTCCACTTT; CDR3 protein: CASSPDRGNNSPLHF
clone size: many; D gene: TRBD1; J gene: TRBJ1-1; V gene: TRBV20-1; CDR3 DNA: TGCAGTGCCCGAGGGGAGGACAGGGGCCGGAACACTGAAGCTTTCTTT; CDR3 protein: CSARGEDRGRNTEAFF
clone size: many; D gene: TRBD1; J gene: TRBJ1-2; V gene: TRBV28; CDR3 DNA: TGTGCCAGCAGTTTTGGGGACAGGATGGTGTCTGGCTACACCTTC; CDR3 protein: CASSFGDRMVSGYTF
clone size: few; D gene: .; J gene: TRBJ1-2; V gene: TRBV7-9; CDR3 DNA: TGTGCCAGCAGCTCCCCGGTCAAAGCTAACTATGGCTACACCTTC; CDR3 protein: CASSSPVKANYGYTF
clone size: .; D gene: .; J gene: TRBJ1-1; V gene: TRBV29-1; CDR3 DNA: TGCAGCGTTGAAGATGAAGGGCCTGAAGCTTTCTTT; CDR3 protein: CSVEDEGPEAFF
clone size: few; D gene: .; J gene: TRBJ2-2; V gene: TRBV6-5; CDR3 DNA: TGTGCCAGCAGTTACTCGAGGGGCAAGAACACCGGGGAGCTGTTTTTT; CDR3 protein: CASSYSRGKNTGELFF
clone size: .; D gene: TRBD2; J gene: TRBJ2-5; V gene: TRBV7-9; CDR3 DNA: TGTGCCAGCAGCTTAGAGACTAGCGGGGGATACGAGACCCAGTACTTC; CDR3 protein: CASSLETSGGYETQYF
clone size: few; D gene: .; J gene: TRBJ2-3; V gene: TRBV5-1; CDR3 DNA: TGCGCCAGCAGTTATATCACAGATACGCAGTATTTT; CDR3 protein: CASSYITDTQYF
clone size: many; D gene: .; J gene: TRBJ2-7; V gene: TRBV5-1; CDR3 DNA: TGCGCCAGCAGCTTGGAGGGGGGGTACGAGCAGTACTTC; CDR3 protein: CASSLEGGYEQYF
clone size: many; D gene: .; J gene: TRBJ1-5; V gene: TRBV13; CDR3 DNA: TGTGCCAGCAGCTTAGGGGGTTGGGGAGGCAATCAGCCCCAGCATTTT; CDR3 protein: CASSLGGWGGNQPQHF
clone size: many; D gene: TRBD1; J gene: TRBJ1-2; V gene: TRBV10-3; CDR3 DNA: TGTGCCATCAGTGAGTCGCGCGGACAGGGGGGCTATGGCTACACCTTC; CDR3 protein: CAISESRGQGGYGYTF
clone size: many; D gene: TRBD1; J gene: TRBJ1-5; V gene: TRBV20-1; CDR3 DNA: TGCAGTGCTAGAGAAGGGACAGGGGGAATTTCCCAGCATTTT; CDR3 protein: CSAREGTGGISQHF
clone size: .; D gene: TRBD1; J gene: TRBJ2-5; V gene: TRBV27; CDR3 DNA: TGTGCCAGCAGTCCTCGACAGGGTTGGACCCAGTACTTC; CDR3 protein: CASSPRQGWTQYF
clone size: few; D gene: TRBD2; J gene: TRBJ2-3; V gene: TRBV6-1; CDR3 DNA: TGTGCCAGCAGTGAGTCTAGCGGGAGCCCTAGGGATACGCAGTATTTT; CDR3 protein: CASSESSGSPRDTQYF
clone size: few; D gene: TRBD1; J gene: TRBJ1-5; V gene: TRBV19; CDR3 DNA: TGTGCCAGTAGTATGGACGGACAGGGAGGTCAGCCCCAGCATTTT; CDR3 protein: CASSMDGQGGQPQHF
clone size: many; D gene: .; J gene: TRBJ1-1; V gene: TRBV3-1; CDR3 DNA: TGTGCCAGCAGCCAAGGAAGAAGGGTACGGGGCGCTGAAGCTTTCTTT; CDR3 protein: CASSQGRRVRGAEAFF
clone size: many; D gene: TRBD1; J gene: TRBJ2-3; V gene: TRBV28; CDR3 DNA: TGTGCCAGCAGTCTCCAGGGGGCGCGGACAGATACGCAGTATTTT; CDR3 protein: CASSLQGARTDTQYF
clone size: .; D gene: .; J gene: TRBJ1-3; V gene: TRBV11-1; CDR3 DNA: TGTGCCAGCAGGTACGGACAGTTGAGCTCTGGAAACACCATATATTTT; CDR3 protein: CASRYGQLSSGNTIYF
clone size: .; D gene: TRBD1; J gene: TRBJ2-7; V gene: TRBV7-2; CDR3 DNA: TGTGCCAGCACCGGGACAGGTGCCTCCTACGAGCAGTACTTC; CDR3 protein: CASTGTGASYEQYF
clone size: .; D gene: .; J gene: TRBJ2-1; V gene: TRBV7-9; CDR3 DNA: TGTGCCAGCAGTTTGGACCCCGCGGGCTACAATGAGCAGTTCTTC; CDR3 protein: CASSLDPAGYNEQFF
clone size: few; D gene: TRBD1; J gene: TRBJ1-5; V gene: TRBV28; CDR3 DNA: TGTGCCAGCAGTTCCCGGACAGGGCGGGGGCCCCAGCATTTT; CDR3 protein: CASSSRTGRGPQHF
clone size: many; D gene: TRBD1; J gene: TRBJ2-3; V gene: TRBV20-1; CDR3 DNA: TGCAGTGCTAGGAGGGGGCCAGATACGCAGTATTTT; CDR3 protein: CSARRGPDTQYF
clone size: .; D gene: .; J gene: TRBJ1-5; V gene: TRBV7-9; CDR3 DNA: TGTGCCAGCAGCACCGCCGCGTCAGGGTTCAATCAGCCCCAGCATTTT; CDR3 protein: CASSTAASGFNQPQHF
clone size: .; D gene: TRBD1; J gene: TRBJ1-2; V gene: TRBV5-1; CDR3 DNA: TGCGCCAGCAGCTTTGGGACAGATTCTTACACCTTC; CDR3 protein: CASSFGTDSYTF
clone size: .; D gene: .; J gene: TRBJ1-5; V gene: TRBV4-1; CDR3 DNA: TGCGCCAGCAGCCAAGTTGTTGATCAGCCCCAGCATTTT; CDR3 protein: CASSQVVDQPQHF
clone size: many; D gene: .; J gene: TRBJ1-2; V gene: TRBV6-8; CDR3 DNA: TGTGCCAGCAGTTACTCGCAGTCCAACTATGGCTACACCTTC; CDR3 protein: CASSYSQSNYGYTF
clone size: many; D gene: TRBD1; J gene: TRBJ1-5; V gene: TRBV27; CDR3 DNA: TGTGCCAGCAGGAGGACAGGGGCGAACCAGCCCCAGCATTTT; CDR3 protein: CASRRTGANQPQHF
clone size: many; D gene: .; J gene: TRBJ1-5; V gene: TRBV7-2; CDR3 DNA: TGTGCCAGCAGCTTAGGACAGCGATATCAGCCCCAGCATTTT; CDR3 protein: CASSLGQRYQPQHF
clone size: many; D gene: .; J gene: TRBJ1-2; V gene: TRBV3-1; CDR3 DNA: TGTGCCAGCAGCCGGGGAGATGGCTACACCTTC; CDR3 protein: CASSRGDGYTF
clone size: many; D gene: .; J gene: TRBJ2-6; V gene: TRBV12-3/TRBV12-4; CDR3 DNA: TGTGCCAGCAGTTCACGCAGAGTCCTTGCTGGGGCCAACGTCCTGACTTTC; CDR3 protein: CASSSRRVLAGANVLTF